These 9 T cell receptor beta chains were sequenced from one sample in a study of cytomegalovirus exposure and HLA in healthy donors. The PCR ran on 60 Vbeta and 13 Jbeta primers. The table came from immunoSEQ multiplex PCR; TCRdb's copy has only in-frame clones and leaves some out. The table includes under 200,000 clones, around 79% detected once. Sequencing was performed on PBMCs. Receptors were obtained from a woman between 40 and 50 years old in good health and CMV-seronegative.

The chain recombines TRBV5-6 with TRBJ1-2, with 7 bases aligning to TRBD1. The trim removed 6 bases at V and 2 bases at J, leaving 13 bases unmatched. CDR1 is SGHDT, CDR2 YYEEEE, per germline. The CDR3 has 16 residues. In DNA, the CDR3 is TGTGCCAGCATCGAGATCCGGACAGGCGCCAACTATGGCTACACCTTC. It specifies CASIEIRTGANYGYTF.

This clone was found once. The chain couples TRBV7-2 to TRBJ1-2; possibly TRBD1 for D (5 bases). Germline V gene lookup returns CDR1 SGHTA and CDR2 FQGNSA. V lost 5 bases and J lost 4, with 11 bases in between. CDR3 length: 13 residues. This CDR3 reads CASSQDTLYGYTF. The CDR3 bases are TGTGCCAGCAGCCAGGACACGCTCTATGGCTACACCTTC. Variable domain in full (rest from reference TRBV7-2 and TRBJ1-2): GAGVSQSPSNKVTEKGKDVELRCDPISGHTALYWYRQSLGQGLEFLIYFQGNSAPDKSGLPSDRFSAERTGGSVSTLTIQRTQQEDSAVYLCASSQDTLYGYTFGSGTRLTVV.

The chain is built from TRBV7-3 and TRBJ2-2, with 9 bases matching TRBD1. The CDR3 spans 17 residues. Germline V gene data show CDR1 as SGHTA and CDR2 as FQGTGA. The V gene end was trimmed by 5 bases and the J gene end by 1 base; junction bases not matched to a gene: 8. The CDR3 loop reads CASSLVPGQGNTGELFF. CDR3 sequence (DNA): TGTGCCAGCAGCCTCGTCCCGGGACAGGGGAACACCGGGGAGCTGTTTTTT.

This chain uses TRBV6-5 with TRBJ2-7, with a weak D call TRBD2 (5 bases). V lost 10 bases to trimming and J lost 6 bases, with 13 bases between them. CDR1 is MNHEY, CDR2 SVGAGI, per germline. The CDR3 totals 11 residues. CDR3 residues: CATNGVGEQYF. The CDR3 bases are TGTGCCACCAACGGGGTGGGCGAGCAGTACTTC.

The V and J genes are TRBV29-1 and TRBJ1-1; tentatively, D is TRBD1 (5 bases). Trimming cost V 4 bases and J 11 bases, with 14 bases left between them. CDR1 and CDR2 from the germline V gene are SQVTM and ANQGSEA. The CDR3 covers 11 residues. The chain's CDR3 is CSVAQALEAFF. DNA for the CDR3: TGCAGCGTTGCACAGGCCCTAGAGGCTTTCTTT.

The CDR3 DNA follows: TGTGCCAGCAGTGGGGAGGCGCGGGAGACCCAGTACTTC. Translated, it gives CASSGEARETQYF. The rearrangement joins TRBV2 to TRBJ2-5; the D gene is possibly TRBD2 (6 bases). Germline V lookup: CDR1 SNHLY, CDR2 FYNNEI. The V end was cut by 4 bases, the J end by 5 bases, with 11 bases between. This CDR3 has 13 amino acids.

The table lists this clone with a few counts. This sequence joins TRBV10-3 and TRBJ1-3; D ambiguous. CDR1 is ENHRY, CDR2 SYGVKD, per germline. With 7 bases removed from V and 6 bases from J, the gap between germline ends came to 16 bases. This CDR3 is 14 amino acids long. The CDR3 loop reads CAITPGSPPNTIYF. CDR3 in DNA: TGTGCCATCACTCCAGGCTCTCCTCCAAACACCATATATTTT.

The gene calls are TRBV2 and TRBJ2-7; 9 bases match TRBD2. In germline, CDR1 is SNHLY, CDR2 FYNNEI. The CDR3 is 15 amino acids. Unmatched junction bases numbered 5, after V lost 1 base and J lost 4 bases. This CDR3 reads CASSEGGSGGYEQYF. CDR3 sequence (DNA): TGTGCCAGCAGTGAAGGGGGTAGCGGGGGATACGAGCAGTACTTC.

This clone came up a few times. The chain combines TRBV2 with TRBJ1-1; 7 nucleotides align to TRBD1. CDR1 SNHLY and CDR2 FYNNEI come from the germline V gene. The CDR3 has 14 residues. V trimming: 7 bases; J trimming: 0 bases; junction bases outside the gene matches: 5. The CDR3 coding sequence is TGTGCCAGCATTCAGGGGGACATGAACACTGAAGCTTTCTTT. Its translation is CASIQGDMNTEAFF. Full variable domain (missing parts from reference TRBV2 and TRBJ1-1): EPEVTQTPSHQVTQMGQEVILRCVPISNHLYFYWYRQILGQKVEFLVSFYNNEISEKSEIFDDQFSVERPDGSNFTLKIRSTKLEDSAMYFCASIQGDMNTEAFFGQGTRLTVV.